This T cell receptor beta chain was identified in a study of blood T cell repertoires in COVID-19. Study information: Sources were T cells, B-cell-depleted T cells, or PBMCs; the material itself was cDNA or gDNA.

Germline CDR1 is MGHDK and CDR2 is SYGVNS. CDR3 length: 17 residues. V lost 2 bases and J lost 5; bases outside the gene matches: 12. Original handling: Amplification of reference gene primers provided the estimated nucleated cell counts. The repertoire was sequenced with immunoSEQ multiplex PCR; TCRdb's copy has only in-frame clones and lacks some. V and J calls and clone size follow that table, whereas D and trimming were derived from the DNA. Of under 120,000 clones detected, approximately 90% appear once; the ten largest clones hold less than 40%. This chain connects TRBV25-1 to TRBJ2-5; TRBD2 aligns across 9 bases. Sequenced input: peripheral blood. This TCR came from a woman older than 75 with acute or convalescent COVID-19. CDR3 sequence: CASSEGGGLAGLETQYF. The CDR3 DNA sequence: TGTGCCAGCAGTGAAGGGGGTGGGCTAGCGGGGTTGGAGACCCAGTACTTC.